This T cell receptor (beta chain) was obtained from a study of Tregs in tolerant kidney transplant recipients. Turning to this clone: Its antigen remains unknown. Coverage ceases 3 residues before the CDR3 finishes, and the germline J gene fills in the end.

The repertoire was sequenced with immunoSEQ multiplex PCR; TCRdb's copy has only in-frame clones and lacks some. The repertoire table contains tens of thousands of clones. The ends lost 2 bases at V and 2 bases at J; junction bases unmatched: 20. This CDR3 has 20 residues. Looked up from germline, CDR1 is SGHRS and CDR2 is YFSETQ. Study observations and caveats: No direct test of biological reproducibility was done here. Tolerant patients' donor-specific Tregs expanded beyond overall Tregs, suggesting antigen-driven growth.

Recipients received nonmyeloablative bone marrow transplants from related graft donors, with transient mixed chimerism. Unstimulated regulatory T cells (CD4+CD25+CD127-), CD4+CD25- non-regulatory cells, CD4 and CD8 cells were FACS-sorted from thawed PBMCs. Specimen: CD4+ T cells from blood (PBMCs), collected 24 months after the transplant. This sequence joins TRBV5-1 and TRBJ2-7; TRBD2 agrees at 9 bases. This TCR came from a human patient who received a combined kidney and bone marrow transplant. The T cells may come from the graft donor. CDR3 in amino acids: CASSFQQASYGTSNPYEQYF. CDR3 bases read: TGCGCCAGCAGCTTCCAACAGGCATCTTACGGGACTAGCAATCCCTACGAG.